This T cell receptor beta chain was identified in a study of T cell responses to AZD1222 COVID-19 vaccine (dated by TCRdb to about 2021). Background for the entire study: AZD1222 recipients whose second dose came at about 4 weeks and those whose second dose came at about 12 weeks were combined into one group, since spike-specific TCR depth and breadth did not differ between the two schedules. Trial participants were enrolled by age into subgroups of 18-55, 56-69 and 70-plus years, and around 150, 29 and 61 TCR-sequenced participants, respectively, were included in these subgroups. A total of 230 or so trial participants underwent TCR sequencing, of whom some 210 received two doses of AZD1222 and some 25 received two doses of the MenACWY control vaccine. What the work shows at the level of the full study, not this receptor alone: The 56-69-year group was small, and its depth increase did not reach significance, likely because of low power. Nearly half of unique spike-specific TCRs reportedly recognized epitopes outside regions mutated in the B.1.351 and B.1.1.7 variants. The vaccine-associated CD4 TCRs covered the entire spike protein, and the dominant responses fell in regions 160-218 and 743-854. Conclusions about previously exposed vaccinees were limited because only 6 or 7 AZD1222 recipients were SARS-CoV-2 seropositive at baseline. Participants were mostly white British and included more females than males, and it was suggested by the authors that clonal diversity may have been underestimated. Because no day 14 peak-response samples were available, the repertoires could be characterized only after the peak T cell response. After two AZD1222 doses, spike-specific TCR breadth and depth were significantly higher than at day 0 and than in MenACWY recipients.

The CDR3 regions of human TCRbeta chains were analyzed by immunosequencing. As for the authors' bioinformatics: TCRs in the repertoires were matched against a reference library of SARS-CoV-2-specific TCRs that had been generated with the MIRA antigen-specificity platform. Breadth meant the fraction of unique TCRs that were SARS-CoV-2-associated, whereas depth meant the fraction of total T cells that were SARS-CoV-2-associated. Using the MIRA data, each spike-specific TCR was assigned both to the spike region to which the TCR was reactive and to a CD4 or CD8 class. Log10-transformed breadth and depth values were compared by one-way ANOVA with Sidak's multiple comparisons tests. TCRdb's version of the immuneACCESS table is confined to in-frame rearrangements and falls short of the full clone set. An unresolved V gene accounts for under half of the shortfall where checked; the remainder is of unknown origin. From that table come the V and J calls and clone size; the DNA was used to work out D and trimming. The sample table holds 180,000 or so clones, of which around 94% were seen once. In total, the top ten clones hold approximately 0.58% of the sample.

In the paper's terms, the time point label means: baseline before first vaccination. The vaccinee samples were drawn from two UK trials, COV001 and COV002, one of which was a single-blind randomized controlled phase 2/3 trial testing AZD1222 (ChAdOx1 nCoV-19) in healthy adults. Trial participant PBMC samples were collected at day 0 and day 28 after the second dose for TCRbeta chain sequencing. This clone has only one observation. Its binding antigen is unknown. Qualities for individual bases were not recorded, and no much larger clone is one base off. This sequence originates from an adult in good health. The sequenced sample was peripheral blood, obtained on day 0 of AZD1222 vaccination.

DNA sequence: TGTGCCAGCAGCCCGACCGGGACGGTGAACACTGAAGCTTTCTTT. Its protein is CASSPTGTVNTEAFF. The chain couples TRBV6-5 to TRBJ1-1, with TRBD1 tentatively as D gene (5 bases match). Its CDR3 holds 15 amino acids, cysteine through phenylalanine. Only the CDR3 part of the read is kept: 45 bases, read in frame from the first base. The germline V gene gives CDR1 as MNHEY and CDR2 as SVGAGI. Trimming at the junction amounts to 6 bases on V and 0 bases on J, and the germline ends lie 14 bases apart.